Shown below are 24 T cell receptor beta chains from a single sample sequenced in a study of T cell repertoires in cytomegalovirus infection. Via MiXCR, TCRdb re-called the reads, giving one row per CDR3 protein. The sample holds around 740,000 distinct CDR3 sequences; roughly 36% are singletons and the top ten take around 2.8%. The sequencing input was PBMCs. The receptors shown here come from a human donor in good health (CMV status not recorded). Some clones in this sample may be carry-over from other donors' samples.

This clonotype came up a few times. The chain recombines TRBV28 with TRBJ2-6, with 7 bases fitting TRBD1. The junction had 5 bases not matched to a gene; V was cut back by 3 bases and J by 0 bases. The V gene's germline CDR1 is MDHEN and CDR2 SYDVKM. CDR3 length: 17 amino acids. Here the CDR3 DNA reads TGTGCCAGCAGTTTTGGGACAGTCCACTCTGGGGCCAACGTCCTGACTTTC. Protein: CASSFGTVHSGANVLTF.

As to this clonotype: At one boundary the junction diverges from the germline segment, which might be a read error. The V gene is TRBV4-1, the J gene TRBJ2-1; TRBD2 might be the D (5 bases). The CDR3 is 13 amino acids. The germline gives CDR1 MGHRA, CDR2 YSYEKL. Here the CDR3 reads CSSSPKPGSEQFF. The CDR3 DNA follows: TGCTCCAGCAGCCCCAAGCCGGGGAGTGAGCAGTTCTTC.

This clonotype has only a few counts. The V gene is TRBV28, the J gene TRBJ1-1, with D unclear. The germline gives CDR1 MDHEN, CDR2 SYDVKM. The ends were cut back, 3 bases at V and 1 base at J, with 15 bases in the middle. The CDR3 contains 16 residues. The CDR3: CASSLKSGRWNTEAFF. The CDR3 DNA reads TGTGCCAGCAGTTTGAAATCCGGCAGGTGGAACACTGAAGCTTTCTTT. Based on the CDR3 plus reference TRBV28 and TRBJ1-1, the full variable domain is DVKVTQSSRYLVKRTGEKVFLECVQDMDHENMFWYRQDPGLGLRLIYFSYDVKMKEKGDIPEGYSVSREKKERFSLILESASTNQTSMYLCASSLKSGRWNTEAFFGQGTRLTVV.

The chain employs TRBV19 and TRBJ1-1; TRBD1 aligns across 7 bases. With V trimmed by 5 bases and J by 5 bases, 8 bases remained unmatched. Looked up from germline, CDR1 is LNHDA and CDR2 is SQIVND (reference sequence). The CDR3 runs 14 residues. The CDR3 DNA reads as TGTGCCAGTAGTCCTGTCAGGGGGGAAACTGAAGCTTTCTTT. This codes for CASSPVRGETEAFF.

This chain links TRBV7-2 with TRBJ2-1; 13 positions agree with TRBD2. The length of the CDR3 is 15 residues. The junction had 7 bases not matched to a gene; V was cut back by 2 bases and J by 12 bases. Germline V gives CDR1 SGHTA, CDR2 FQGNSA. As DNA, the CDR3 is TGTGCCAGCAGCTTAAAAACTAGCGGGGGGGTAGGGCAGTTCTTC. Translated, it gives CASSLKTSGGVGQFF.

J is TRBJ1-5 and V is TRBV3-1; D is perhaps TRBD1 (6 bases). The CDR3 is 17 residues long. Germline CDR1 LGHDT, CDR2 YNNKEL (reference sequence). V lost 0 bases and J lost 3, with 15 bases in between. In DNA form, the CDR3 reads TGTGCCAGCAGCCAAGATCTTCCCGGACAGTACAATCAGCCCCAGCATTTT. Its protein is CASSQDLPGQYNQPQHF.

The sample holds a few counts of this clonotype. Sequence at one end of the junction differs from germline and may be a read error. The gene calls are TRBV12-3 or TRBV12-4 and TRBJ1-5; no reliable D call. This CDR3 spans 13 amino acids. In DNA, the CDR3 is TGTGCCAGCAGCTTAGATCGAATTCAGCCCCAGCATTTT. Its protein is CASSLDRIQPQHF.

This clonotype was found a few times. V gene TRBV29-1 combines with J gene TRBJ2-3, with a possible D match to TRBD2 (6 bases). CDR3 length: 16 residues. Germline CDR1 SQVTM, CDR2 ANQGSEA. With 0 bases removed from V and 2 bases from J, the gap between germline ends came to 15 bases. The CDR3 sequence: CSVEEAVAAYTDTQYF. CDR3 in DNA: TGCAGCGTTGAAGAGGCGGTAGCGGCATACACAGATACGCAGTATTTT.

This clonotype has just a few counts. The chain carries TRBV28 and TRBJ2-3, with a weak D call TRBD2 (5 bases). V was clipped by 6 bases and J by 0 bases, with 13 bases between them. Germline V gene sequence: CDR1 MDHEN, CDR2 SYDVKM. The length of the CDR3 is 15 residues. CDR3 coding DNA: TGTGCCAGCAGCCAAGACTATACTAGCACAGATACGCAGTATTTT. It encodes CASSQDYTSTDTQYF.

The chain is built from TRBV5-1 and TRBJ2-5; maybe TRBD1 (5 bases). The CDR3 spans 15 residues. Looked up from germline, CDR1 is SGHRS and CDR2 is YFSETQ. Deletions cut 0 bases from V and 0 bases from J, with 9 bases between. DNA for the CDR3: TGCGCCAGCAGCTTGGGGGCAGGGTACCAAGAGACCCAGTACTTC. It translates to CASSLGAGYQETQYF.

The rearrangement links TRBV28 to TRBJ2-1; possibly TRBD2 for D (6 bases). Trimming left V 2 bases short and J 9 bases short, with 11 bases between. The CDR3 covers 13 residues. Germline-derived CDR1 and CDR2 are MDHEN and SYDVKM. The CDR3 is CASSLTGSGEQFF. In DNA, the CDR3 is TGTGCCAGCAGTTTAACCGGGAGCGGTGAGCAGTTCTTC.

The chain recombines TRBV11-2 with TRBJ1-2; possible D gene TRBD1, 5 bases. Germline V gene sequence: CDR1 SGHAT, CDR2 FQNNGV. V gave up 3 bases and J gave up 10 bases, with 18 bases separating them. There are 14 residues in the CDR3. The CDR3 loop is CASSFTREGPTYTF. DNA of the CDR3: TGTGCCAGCAGCTTCACCCGGGAGGGACCAACCTACACCTTC. The whole variable domain, filled in from reference TRBV11-2 and TRBJ1-2, reads EAGVAQSPRYKIIEKRQSVAFWCNPISGHATLYWYQQILGQGPKLLIQFQNNGVVDDSQLPKDRFSAERLKGVDSTLKIQPAKLEDSAVYLCASSFTREGPTYTFGSGTRLTVV.

The chain has TRBV7-2 and TRBJ2-2, with D maybe TRBD1 (6 bases). Trimming shortened V by 2 bases and J by 1 base, and 11 bases separated the two germline ends. The CDR3 covers 16 residues. CDR1 and CDR2 (germline): SGHTA, FQGNSA. CDR3 DNA sequence: TGTGCCAGCAGCTTAAGAGGGACAAAGAACACCGGGGAGCTGTTTTTT. Translated: CASSLRGTKNTGELFF.

This chain uses TRBV12-3 or TRBV12-4 with TRBJ2-3; 8 bases match TRBD2. This CDR3 spans 21 amino acids. The ends lost 2 bases at V and 0 bases at J; junction bases unmatched: 19. The CDR3 is CASSLRSYGGLENSSTDTQYF. The CDR3 nucleotides read TGTGCCAGCAGTTTAAGGTCCTACGGGGGACTAGAAAACTCTAGCACAGATACGCAGTATTTT.

Many counts were recorded for this clonotype. The J gene is TRBJ2-7, the V gene TRBV28; D possibly corresponds to TRBD2 (5 bases). Trimming removed 6 bases from V and 0 bases from J, with 18 bases in between. Germline-derived CDR1 and CDR2 are MDHEN and SYDVKM. The CDR3 is 16 residues long. The CDR3 DNA follows: TGTGCCAGCAGATCGTTGGGAGCGAGTAGCTCCTACGAGCAGTACTTC. This sequence encodes CASRSLGASSSYEQYF.

Details on this clonotype: A much larger clone differs from this one at a single base, so this may be a read error. The gene calls are TRBV7-2 and TRBJ2-3; TRBD2 is a possible D gene (5 bases). The CDR3 contains 14 residues. Germline V lookup: CDR1 SGHTA, CDR2 FQGNSA. V dropped 2 bases and J dropped 13 bases, with 19 bases sitting between them. CDR3 loop: CASSLSSGIGVEYF. DNA of the CDR3: TGTGCCAGCAGCTTATCCTCCGGGATAGGAGTCGAGTATTTT.

This clonotype was counted between two and nine times. This chain links TRBV6-6 with TRBJ2-2; tentatively, D is TRBD2 (5 bases). V lost 3 bases and J 1 base, leaving 9 bases between the germline ends. The CDR3 loop spans 15 amino acids. Germline values: CDR1 MNHNY, CDR2 SVGAGI (reference sequence). In DNA form, the CDR3 reads TGTGCCAGCAGTTATTTGGACTGGAACACCGGGGAGCTGTTTTTT. This encodes CASSYLDWNTGELFF.

This clonotype was seen a few times. The chain joins TRBV4-1 to TRBJ1-5, with D tentatively TRBD1 (5 bases). CDR1 and CDR2 (germline): MGHRA, YSYEKL. V lost 0 bases, J lost 7 bases, and 10 bases lay in between. This CDR3 spans 14 amino acids. The chain's CDR3 is CASSQEGWGQPQHF. In DNA, the CDR3 is TGCGCCAGCAGCCAAGAGGGGTGGGGCCAGCCCCAGCATTTT.

The CDR3 here is CSVDTSAEAFF. As DNA, the CDR3 is TGCAGCGTTGACACAAGCGCCGAAGCTTTCTTT. The rearrangement joins TRBV29-1 to TRBJ1-1; unclear D gene. The CDR3 runs to 11 residues. Deletions cut 3 bases from V and 8 bases from J, with 10 bases between. Germline V gives CDR1 SQVTM, CDR2 ANQGSEA.

DNA for the CDR3: TGCGCCAGCAGCTTGGACCGCGAGGATACGCAGTATTTT. Its protein is CASSLDREDTQYF. The J gene is TRBJ2-3, the V gene TRBV5-1, with D hard to call. Germline V CDR1 and CDR2: SGHRS, YFSETQ. V was cut by 0 bases and J by 6 bases, with 8 bases left in between. The CDR3 consists of 13 residues.

This clonotype was seen just once. The chain joins TRBV6-6 to TRBJ2-7; unclear D gene. Germline CDR1 MNHNY, CDR2 SVGAGI (reference sequence). V lost 6 bases and J lost 6, with 12 bases in between. The CDR3 consists of 12 residues. CDR3 DNA: TGTGCCAGCAGCCCCACGACTCCCGAGCAGTACTTC. It is translated as CASSPTTPEQYF.

A few counts support this clonotype. This chain connects TRBV2 to TRBJ1-4, with TRBD1 matching over 8 bases. Germline CDR1 reads SNHLY; CDR2 reads FYNNEI. The CDR3 consists of 15 residues. The ends lost 3 bases at V and 1 base at J; junction bases unmatched: 1. The CDR3 protein is CASSDRGQTNEKLFF. For the CDR3, the DNA is TGTGCCAGCAGTGACAGGGGGCAAACTAATGAAAAACTGTTTTTT.

The chain recombines TRBV24-1 with TRBJ1-1, with D tentatively TRBD1 (6 bases). The CDR3 is 19 amino acids. Germline V gene data show CDR1 as KGHDR and CDR2 as SFDVKD. Deletions cut 0 bases from V and 6 bases from J, with 25 bases between. DNA of the CDR3: TGTGCCACCAGTGATTTGCACCGCGGAAGGACAGAGATTCTTCCTGAAGCTTTCTTT. It translates to CATSDLHRGRTEILPEAFF.

A word on this clonotype: A much bigger clone sits one base away, suggesting this may be a read error. Because it lacks the conserved phenylalanine or tryptophan at the end, this CDR3 is likely a read error. The DNA is left out, because the CDR3 cannot be placed on it with certainty; the CDR3 is given as TCRdb lists it. This chain links TRBV7-8 with TRBJ2-7. The CDR3 is 12 residues long, counting both termini. Germline CDR1 SGHVS, CDR2 FQNEAQ. CDR3 in amino acids: CASSLVRGDLDL.